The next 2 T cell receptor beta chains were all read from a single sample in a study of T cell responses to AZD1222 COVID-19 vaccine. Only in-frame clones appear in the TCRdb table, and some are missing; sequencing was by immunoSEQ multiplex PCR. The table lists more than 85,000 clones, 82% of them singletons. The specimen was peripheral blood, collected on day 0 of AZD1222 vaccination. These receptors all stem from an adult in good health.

The CDR3 bases are TGTGCCAGCAGTTGGTACAGGGGGGGCAATCAGCCCCAGCATTTT. Protein product: CASSWYRGGNQPQHF. V and J are TRBV6-2 or TRBV6-3 and TRBJ1-5; 8 bases match TRBD1. The CDR3 runs 15 residues. Trimming at V came to 4 bases and at J to 2 bases, leaving 4 bases not matched to a gene. Germline V gene sequence: CDR1 MNHEY, CDR2 SVGEGT.

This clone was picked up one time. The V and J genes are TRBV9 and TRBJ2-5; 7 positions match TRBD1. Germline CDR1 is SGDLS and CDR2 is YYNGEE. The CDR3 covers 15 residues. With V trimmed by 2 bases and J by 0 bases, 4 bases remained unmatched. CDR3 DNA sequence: TGTGCCAGCAGCGTCCGTGACAGGGACCAAGAGACCCAGTACTTC. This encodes CASSVRDRDQETQYF. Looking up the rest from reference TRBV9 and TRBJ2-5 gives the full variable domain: DSGVTQTPKHLITATGQRVTLRCSPRSGDLSVYWYQQSLDQGLQFLIQYYNGEERAKGNILERFSAQQFPDLHSELNLSSLELGDSALYFCASSVRDRDQETQYFGPGTRLLVL.